Sequencing of this T cell receptor beta chain was carried out in a study of T cell repertoires in cytomegalovirus infection. Study-wide results and caveats: CMV-specific TCR beta clonotypes restricted by HLA-C dominated the ex vivo response.

Looked up from germline, CDR1 is GTSNPN and CDR2 is SVGIG (reference sequence). The CDR3 consists of 13 residues. The trim removed 0 bases at V and 7 bases at J, leaving 5 bases unmatched. TCRdb re-analysed the reads in MiXCR, keeping a single row per CDR3 protein. The sample has around 140,000 distinct CDR3 sequences; around 30% are singletons. This clonotype occurred many times. Its antigen is currently unknown. Material: CD8+ T cells from cultured PBMCs, obtained from culture after CMV antigen stimulation. This chain uses TRBV30 with TRBJ1-2; TRBD1 matches 7 bases. The receptor comes from a human donor in good health (CMV status not recorded). Some clones in this sample may be carry-over from other donors' samples. The CDR3: CAWSVQGNSGYTF. CDR3 DNA sequence: TGTGCCTGGAGTGTACAGGGGAATAGTGGCTACACCTTC. The full variable domain, in which reference TRBV30 and TRBJ1-2 provide the parts outside the CDR3, is SQTIHQWPATLVQPVGSPLSLECTVEGTSNPNLYWYRQAAGRGLQLLFYSVGIGQISSEVPQNLSASRPQDRQFILSSKKLLLSDSGFYLCAWSVQGNSGYTFGSGTRLTVV.